The 3 T cell receptor beta chains below were found in one sample sequenced in a study of CD8 T cells in ankylosing spondylitis. TCRdb reanalysed the 5' RACE reads using MiXCR and keeps one entry per CDR3 protein. The sample yields approximately 45,000 distinct CDR3 sequences, 4% seen once. Sample: blood, either unsorted or a sorted T cell fraction (not recorded which). All receptors come from a female donor with ankylosing spondylitis or in good health (not recorded which).

This clonotype was counted many times. The chain couples TRBV5-1 to TRBJ2-5; D remains unclear. This CDR3 has 10 amino acids. V was cut by 4 bases and J by 10 bases, with 8 bases left in between. From germline, CDR1 is SGHRS and CDR2 YFSETQ. CDR3 loop: CASSLPDQYF. The CDR3 DNA reads TGCGCCAGCAGCCTCCCAGACCAGTACTTC.

This clonotype is categorized as medium-sized. The chain joins TRBV9 to TRBJ2-2; 9 bases fit TRBD2. V lost 3 bases, J lost 6 bases, and 6 bases stayed unmatched. The CDR3 runs to 15 residues. Germline CDR1 is SGDLS and CDR2 is YYNGEE. Written as DNA, the CDR3 is TGTGCCAGCAGCGATGGGCGGGGGGGCCCCGGGGAGCTGTTTTTT. This gives the protein CASSDGRGGPGELFF.

The sample holds many counts of this clonotype. The rearrangement uses TRBV9 and TRBJ2-3; the match to TRBD2 covers 9 bases. This CDR3 comprises 16 residues. V lost 0 bases, J lost 3 bases, and 5 bases stayed unmatched. In germline, CDR1 is SGDLS, CDR2 YYNGEE. CDR3 bases: TGTGCCAGCAGCGTAGCGGCGGGGGGGTTTACAGATACGCAGTATTTT. Its translation is CASSVAAGGFTDTQYF.